Each of the 9 T cell receptor beta chains below was sequenced from the same sample in a study of spatial heterogeneity in lung cancer. Study-wide findings and caveats: Mutation tallies in tumors tracked expanded intratumoral alpha and beta TCR counts.

Their cognate antigens are unknown. Via MiXCR, TCRdb re-called the 5' RACE reads, giving one row per CDR3 protein. The table shows around 18,000 distinct CDR3 sequences, with 4.5% to 7.5% occurring only once. Specified time point: sample taken at primary tumor resection. This material consisted of lung tumor tissue, taken at surgery. The source of these receptors is a female donor with early-stage non-small cell lung cancer.

Concerning this clonotype: With the library built for alpha chains, this beta chain is off target and its frequency is not meaningful. V is TRBV11-3 and J is TRBJ2-1, with TRBD2 matching over 11 bases. CDR1 and CDR2 (germline): SGHNT, YENEEA. This CDR3 spans 15 amino acids. V lost 5 bases, J lost 3 bases, and 3 bases stayed unmatched. For the CDR3, the DNA is TGTGCCAGCAGCCCTAGCGGGAGGCTCTACAATGAGCAGTTCTTC. Translated, it gives CASSPSGRLYNEQFF.

This clonotype has ten or more counts. Since the library was made to target alpha chains, this beta chain is a stray read and its abundance is not meaningful. This rearrangement joins TRBV20-1 to TRBJ1-5; no clear D gene. CDR1 DFQATT and CDR2 SNEGSKA come from the germline V gene (reference sequence). The CDR3 totals 16 residues. The V gene lost 0 bases and the J gene lost 3 bases, with 15 bases spanning the gap. The CDR3: CSARDHGRTDNQPQHF. The CDR3 DNA follows: TGCAGTGCTAGAGATCATGGGAGGACTGACAATCAGCCCCAGCATTTT.

A few counts support this clonotype. This beta chain represents an off-target read in a library built for alpha chains; its size is of limited meaning. The chain combines TRBV7-8 with TRBJ2-2; TRBD2 aligns across 11 bases. Germline CDR1 SGHVS, CDR2 FQNEAQ. V dropped 0 bases and J dropped 1; count of bases not matched to a gene: 7. There are 19 residues in the CDR3. The CDR3 nucleotides are TGTGCCAGCAGCTTAGCTAAAGGGACTAGCGGAGGGAACACCGGGGAGCTGTTTTTT. Translating gives CASSLAKGTSGGNTGELFF.

This clonotype has a handful of counts. This beta chain is a stray read from a library made for alpha chains; its abundance is not meaningful. The rearrangement joins TRBV20-1 to TRBJ1-5, with 9 bases matching TRBD1. There are 15 residues in the CDR3. Unmatched junction bases numbered 7, after V lost 0 bases and J lost 7 bases. Germline V gene data show CDR1 as DFQATT and CDR2 as SNEGSKA (reference sequence). The CDR3 bases are TGCAGTGCTAGAGATCCGATGGGACAGGGACAGCCCCAGCATTTT. Translated: CSARDPMGQGQPQHF.

This clonotype is categorized as medium-sized. Since it is a stray read in a library aimed at alpha chains, this beta chain has a size that is not meaningful. The chain recombines TRBV10-3 with TRBJ2-7; 8 nucleotides match TRBD1. This CDR3 region has 12 residues. V lost 4 bases, J lost 6 bases, and 2 bases stayed unmatched. Germline V gene data show CDR1 as ENHRY and CDR2 as SYGVKD. This CDR3 reads CAISATGVEQYF. DNA of the CDR3: TGTGCCATCAGTGCGACAGGGGTCGAGCAGTACTTC.

Notes on this clonotype: A library prepared for alpha chains yielded this beta chain as an off-target read; its size is of little meaning. The DNA for the CDR3 is TGTGCCAGCAGTTTGACTTCTGGGGCCAACGTCCTGACTTTC. It encodes CASSLTSGANVLTF. The chain combines TRBV12-3 or TRBV12-4 with TRBJ2-6; D is unresolved. V shed 3 bases and J shed 1 base, with 4 bases lying between them. The CDR3 spans 14 residues.

Relative to its sample, this clonotype is medium-sized (0.01 to 0.1%). Since the library was made to target alpha chains, this beta chain is a stray read and its abundance is not meaningful. The CDR3 DNA sequence: TGCGCCAGCAGCTCGACTAGACCTAATGAAAAACTGTTTTTT. Amino acid sequence: CASSSTRPNEKLFF. The chain combines TRBV5-1 with TRBJ1-4; the D is unclear. The germline V gene has CDR1 SGHRS and CDR2 YFSETQ. This CDR3 has 14 amino acids. V dropped 3 bases and J dropped 3 bases, with 9 bases sitting between them. Supplemented by reference TRBV5-1 and TRBJ1-4, the full variable domain reads KAGVTQTPRYLIKTRGQQVTLSCSPISGHRSVSWYQQTPGQGLQFLFEYFSETQRNKGNFPGRFSGRQFSNSRSEMNVSTLELGDSALYLCASSSTRPNEKLFFGSGTQLSVL.

This clonotype has only a few counts. This beta chain was picked up by a library intended for alpha chains and is off target, so its count carries little meaning. For the CDR3, the DNA is TGTGCCAGCAGCCTCCCCGGGACTGGATACAATGAGCAGTTCTTC. Encoded protein: CASSLPGTGYNEQFF. The rearrangement joins TRBV7-3 to TRBJ2-1; D might be TRBD2 (6 bases). CDR1 SGHTA and CDR2 FQGTGA come from the germline V gene. V shed 5 bases and J shed 4 bases, with 15 bases lying between them. The CDR3 is made up of 15 amino acids. Full variable domain (remainder filled in from reference TRBV7-3 and TRBJ2-1): GAGVSQTPSNKVTEKGKYVELRCDPISGHTALYWYRQSLGQGPEFLIYFQGTGAADDSGLPNDRFFAVRPEGSVSTLKIQRTERGDSAVYLCASSLPGTGYNEQFFGPGTRLTVL.

This clonotype was observed many times. With the library built for alpha chains, this beta chain is off target and its frequency is not meaningful. This chain connects TRBV7-9 to TRBJ2-3; D gene ambiguous. Per the germline V gene, CDR1 is SEHNR and CDR2 is FQNEAQ (reference sequence). V lost 5 bases and J lost 4, with 7 bases in between. The CDR3 is 12 amino acids. The DNA of the CDR3 is TGTGCCAGCAGCAGACACCCAGATACGCAGTATTTT. Translation: CASSRHPDTQYF. The full variable domain, completed using reference TRBV7-9 and TRBJ2-3, is DTGVSQNPRHKITKRGQNVTFRCDPISEHNRLYWYRQTLGQGPEFLTYFQNEAQLEKSRLLSDRFSAERPKGSFSTLEIQRTEQGDSAMYLCASSRHPDTQYFGPGTRLTVL.